The 14 T cell receptor beta chains in this list originate from one sample, sequenced in a study of OX40 agonist ivuxolimab in advanced cancers. Clones were sequenced by immunoSEQ multiplex PCR, and TCRdb holds only the in-frame ones, with some missing. The sample lists fewer than 85,000 clones; about four fifths were seen once. Material: CD4+ or CD8+ T cells sorted from blood, obtained in a trial of the OX40 agonist ivuxolimab. The receptor source for this set is an adult with an advanced solid tumor such as melanoma, head and neck, liver or kidney cancer.

This clone was detected once. The gene calls are TRBV5-5 and TRBJ1-1, with D unclear. CDR1 and CDR2 from the germline V gene are SGHKS and YYEKEE (reference sequence). Trimming pared 0 bases from V and 2 bases from J, leaving 5 bases between. The CDR3 is made up of 13 amino acids. CDR3 in amino acids: CASSLDRNTEAFF. DNA for the CDR3: TGTGCCAGCAGCTTGGACCGCAACACTGAAGCTTTCTTT.

CDR3 sequence: CASSALRGSSYEQYF. The CDR3 DNA reads as TGTGCCAGCAGCGCCCTCCGGGGTAGCTCCTACGAGCAGTACTTC. The chain links TRBV6-1 to TRBJ2-7; D is possibly TRBD2 (5 bases). Germline V CDR1 and CDR2: MNHNS, SASEGT. CDR3 length equals 15 residues. The V end was cut by 6 bases, the J end by 0 bases, with 15 bases between.

This clone was recorded once. The rearrangement joins TRBV30 to TRBJ2-1, with 11 bases fitting TRBD1. With 2 bases clipped from V and 7 bases from J, the junction kept 19 bases outside the gene matches. The CDR3 is 19 amino acids. Germline V gene data show CDR1 as GTSNPN and CDR2 as SVGIG (reference sequence). The CDR3 nucleotides are TGTGCCTGGAGTCTGTGGACAGGGGGCCCAACACTACGGGGGAATGAGCAGTTCTTC. Amino acid sequence: CAWSLWTGGPTLRGNEQFF.

The chain couples TRBV11-1 to TRBJ2-3, with D unclear. The V end was cut by 2 bases, the J end by 5 bases, with 8 bases between. Per the germline V gene, CDR1 is SGHAT and CDR2 is FQDESV (reference sequence). CDR3 size: 13 residues. The CDR3 DNA reads TGTGCCAGCAGCTTATCTCCAATAGATACGCAGTATTTT. Its protein is CASSLSPIDTQYF.

This sequence joins TRBV5-1 and TRBJ1-4, with 9 bases matching TRBD1. Trimming took 0 bases from V and 3 from J; bases not matched to a gene: 6. Germline-derived CDR1 and CDR2 are SGHRS and YFSETQ. CDR3 length: 17 residues. CDR3 sequence reads: CASSLDLQGASNEKLFF. CDR3 nucleotides: TGCGCCAGCAGCTTGGATCTACAGGGGGCGTCTAATGAAAAACTGTTTTTT.

The rearrangement uses TRBV27 and TRBJ1-6; unclear D gene. Trimming removed 3 bases from V and 6 bases from J, with 3 bases in between. The CDR3 runs to 12 residues. Germline V lookup: CDR1 MNHEY, CDR2 SMNVEV (reference sequence). The CDR3 bases are TGTGCCAGCAGTTTCGCTAATTCACCCCTCCACTTT. This codes for CASSFANSPLHF.

Written as DNA, the CDR3 is TGTGCCAGCTCACCAGGGAGCTCAGAGACCCAGTACTTC. This encodes CASSPGSSETQYF. This sequence joins TRBV18 and TRBJ2-5, with D perhaps matching TRBD2 (5 bases). Germline V gene lookup returns CDR1 KGHSH and CDR2 LQKENI. V dropped 2 bases and J dropped 4 bases, with 8 bases sitting between them. The CDR3 spans 13 residues.

This clone was seen just once. The genes are TRBV7-2 and TRBJ2-5; possibly TRBD1 for D (6 bases). The germline gives CDR1 SGHTA, CDR2 FQGNSA. This CDR3 is 14 amino acids long. V dropped 4 bases and J dropped 5 bases, with 14 bases sitting between them. The CDR3 loop is CASSSSGARETQYF. Here the CDR3 DNA reads TGTGCCAGCAGCTCATCAGGGGCGAGGGAGACCCAGTACTTC.

The chain recombines TRBV11-2 with TRBJ1-3, with D tentatively TRBD1 (5 bases). This CDR3 contains 15 residues. Germline V gene lookup returns CDR1 SGHAT and CDR2 FQNNGV. The V end lost 2 bases, the J end lost 2 bases, and 10 bases lay between the germline ends. The CDR3 coding sequence is TGTGCCAGCAGCTTAACAGGACTCACTGGAAACACCATATATTTT. Amino acids: CASSLTGLTGNTIYF.

V is TRBV18 and J is TRBJ1-1; D is undetermined. Germline V gene lookup returns CDR1 KGHSH and CDR2 LQKENI. CDR3 length equals 15 residues. Trimming took off 3 bases at V and 0 bases at J, with 11 bases between the two ends. The chain's CDR3 is CASSPAADLNTEAFF. CDR3 in DNA: TGTGCCAGCTCACCCGCGGCAGACTTGAACACTGAAGCTTTCTTT.

The genes are TRBV18 and TRBJ1-5; D unresolved. The CDR3 runs to 16 residues. The germline V gene has CDR1 KGHSH and CDR2 LQKENI. The V end was cut by 1 base, the J end by 7 bases, with 17 bases between. CDR3 amino acids: CASSPQGLAGWQPQHF. DNA of the CDR3: TGTGCCAGCTCACCACAAGGTTTGGCCGGCTGGCAGCCCCAGCATTTT.

This clone came up once. The CDR3 sequence: CASSPRQGGEQYF. CDR3 coding DNA: TGTGCCAGCAGCCCAAGACAGGGCGGGGAGCAGTACTTC. The chain recombines TRBV7-2 with TRBJ2-7; 7 bases are shared with TRBD1. J lost 7 bases, V lost 5 bases, and 8 bases had no gene match. The V gene's germline CDR1 is SGHTA and CDR2 FQGNSA. CDR3 length: 13 residues.

The chain joins TRBV11-2 to TRBJ2-5, with 9 bases lining up with TRBD1. The CDR3 length is 16 residues. The junction had 7 bases not matched to a gene; V was cut back by 3 bases and J by 2 bases. Germline V gene lookup returns CDR1 SGHAT and CDR2 FQNNGV. The CDR3 coding sequence is TGTGCCAGCAGCTTTAACAGGGGGCCGGGGCAAGAGACCCAGTACTTC. Its translation is CASSFNRGPGQETQYF.

This clone was detected once. The rearrangement links TRBV11-1 to TRBJ2-2; 9 bases agree with TRBD1. The CDR3 has 15 amino acids. V lost 4 bases to trimming and J lost 4 bases; unmatched junction nucleotides: 4. Germline assignment: CDR1 SGHAT and CDR2 FQDESV (reference sequence). CDR3: CASSSNRGRTGELFF. The CDR3 DNA is TGTGCCAGCAGCTCCAACAGGGGGCGCACCGGGGAGCTGTTTTTT.